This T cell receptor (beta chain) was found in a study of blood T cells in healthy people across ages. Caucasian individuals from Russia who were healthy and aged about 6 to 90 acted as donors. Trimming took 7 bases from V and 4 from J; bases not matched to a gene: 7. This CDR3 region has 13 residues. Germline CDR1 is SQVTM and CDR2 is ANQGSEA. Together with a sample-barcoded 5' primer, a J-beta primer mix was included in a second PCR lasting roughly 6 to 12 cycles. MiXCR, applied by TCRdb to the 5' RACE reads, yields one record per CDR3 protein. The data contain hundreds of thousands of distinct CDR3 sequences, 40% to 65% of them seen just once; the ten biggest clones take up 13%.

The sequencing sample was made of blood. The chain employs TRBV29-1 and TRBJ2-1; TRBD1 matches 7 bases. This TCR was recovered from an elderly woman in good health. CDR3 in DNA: TGCAGCGGGGAAGGGGGCACTTACAATGAGCAGTTCTTC. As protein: CSGEGGTYNEQFF.